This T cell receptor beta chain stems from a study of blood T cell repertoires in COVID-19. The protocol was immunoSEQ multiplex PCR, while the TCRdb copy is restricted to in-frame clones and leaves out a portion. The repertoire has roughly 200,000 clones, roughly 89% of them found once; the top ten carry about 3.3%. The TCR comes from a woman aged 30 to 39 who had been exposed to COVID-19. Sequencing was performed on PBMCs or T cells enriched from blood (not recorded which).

CDR3 protein: CASSLERGGAHETQYF. CDR3 bases: TGTGCCAGCAGCTTAGAACGCGGGGGGGCTCACGAGACCCAGTACTTC. The V and J genes are TRBV7-8 and TRBJ2-5; 9 bases align to TRBD2. Germline V CDR1 and CDR2: SGHVS, FQNEAQ. The J segment lost 5 bases and the V segment lost 1 base, leaving 8 bases of the junction unmatched. This CDR3 has 16 residues.